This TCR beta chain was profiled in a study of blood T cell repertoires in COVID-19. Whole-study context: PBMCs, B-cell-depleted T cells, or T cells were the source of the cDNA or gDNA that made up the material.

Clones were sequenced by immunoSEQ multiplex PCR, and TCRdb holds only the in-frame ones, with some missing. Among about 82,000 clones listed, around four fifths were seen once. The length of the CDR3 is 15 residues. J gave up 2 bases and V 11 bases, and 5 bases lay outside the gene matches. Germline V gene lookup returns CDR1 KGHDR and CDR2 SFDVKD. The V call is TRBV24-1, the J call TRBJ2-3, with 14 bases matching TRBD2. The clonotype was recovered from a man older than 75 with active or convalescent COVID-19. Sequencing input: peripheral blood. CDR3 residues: CASRTSGGSTDTQYF. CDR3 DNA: TGTGCCAGCCGGACTAGCGGGGGGTCCACAGATACGCAGTATTTT.